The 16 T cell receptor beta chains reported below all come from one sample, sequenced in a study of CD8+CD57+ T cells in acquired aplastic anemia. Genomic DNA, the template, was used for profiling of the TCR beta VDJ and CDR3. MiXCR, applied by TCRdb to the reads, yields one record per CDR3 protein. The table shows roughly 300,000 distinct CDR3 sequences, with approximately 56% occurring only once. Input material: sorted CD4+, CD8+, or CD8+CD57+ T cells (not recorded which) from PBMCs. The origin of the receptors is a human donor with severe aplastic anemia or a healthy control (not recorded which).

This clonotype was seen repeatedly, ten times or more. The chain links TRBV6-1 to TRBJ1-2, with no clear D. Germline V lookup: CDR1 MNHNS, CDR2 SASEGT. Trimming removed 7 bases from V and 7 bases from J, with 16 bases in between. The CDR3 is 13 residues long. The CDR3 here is CASKEIGWRGYTF. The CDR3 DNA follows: TGTGCCAGCAAGGAGATTGGATGGCGTGGCTACACCTTC.

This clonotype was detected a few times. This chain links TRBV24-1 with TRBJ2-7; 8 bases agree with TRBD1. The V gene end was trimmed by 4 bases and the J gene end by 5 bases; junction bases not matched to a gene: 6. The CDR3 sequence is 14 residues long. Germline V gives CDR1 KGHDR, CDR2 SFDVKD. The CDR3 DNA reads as TGTGCCACCAGTGACGGCAGGGGGCGGAACGAGCAGTACTTC. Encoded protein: CATSDGRGRNEQYF.

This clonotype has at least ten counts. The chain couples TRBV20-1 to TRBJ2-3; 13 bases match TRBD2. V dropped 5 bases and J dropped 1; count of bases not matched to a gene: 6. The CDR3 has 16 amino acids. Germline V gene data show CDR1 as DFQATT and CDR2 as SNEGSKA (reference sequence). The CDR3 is CSAPGLAGRGTDTQYF. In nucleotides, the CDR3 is TGCAGTGCTCCGGGACTAGCGGGGAGGGGCACAGATACGCAGTATTTT.

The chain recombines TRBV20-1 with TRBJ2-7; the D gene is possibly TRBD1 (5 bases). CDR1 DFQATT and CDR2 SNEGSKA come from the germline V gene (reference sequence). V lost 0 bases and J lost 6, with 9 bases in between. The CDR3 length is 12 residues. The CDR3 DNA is TGCAGTGCTAGAGAACCAGGGCGCGAGCAGTACTTC. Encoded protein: CSAREPGREQYF.

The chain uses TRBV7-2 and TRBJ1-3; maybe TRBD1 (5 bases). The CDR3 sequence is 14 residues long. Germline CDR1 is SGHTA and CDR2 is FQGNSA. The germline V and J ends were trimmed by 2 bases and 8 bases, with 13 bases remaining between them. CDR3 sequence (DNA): TGTGCCAGCAGCTTAAGGGTTGGGGCTGACACCATATATTTT. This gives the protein CASSLRVGADTIYF.

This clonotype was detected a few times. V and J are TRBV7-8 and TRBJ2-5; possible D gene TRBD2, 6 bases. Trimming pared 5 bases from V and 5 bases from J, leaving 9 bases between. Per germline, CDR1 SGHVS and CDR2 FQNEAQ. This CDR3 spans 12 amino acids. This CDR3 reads CASSPSGETQYF. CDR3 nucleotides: TGTGCCAGCAGCCCAAGCGGGGAGACCCAGTACTTC.

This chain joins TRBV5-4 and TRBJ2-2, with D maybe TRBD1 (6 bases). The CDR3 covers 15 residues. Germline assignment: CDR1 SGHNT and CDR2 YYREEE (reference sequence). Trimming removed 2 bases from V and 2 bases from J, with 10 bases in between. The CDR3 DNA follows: TGTGCCAGCAGCTTACAGGGAGTAAACACCGGGGAGCTGTTTTTT. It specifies CASSLQGVNTGELFF. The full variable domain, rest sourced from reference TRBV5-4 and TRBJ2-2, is ETGVTQSPTHLIKTRGQQVTLRCSSQSGHNTVSWYQQALGQGPQFIFQYYREEENGRGNFPPRFSGLQFPNYSSELNVNALELDDSALYLCASSLQGVNTGELFFGEGSRLTVL.

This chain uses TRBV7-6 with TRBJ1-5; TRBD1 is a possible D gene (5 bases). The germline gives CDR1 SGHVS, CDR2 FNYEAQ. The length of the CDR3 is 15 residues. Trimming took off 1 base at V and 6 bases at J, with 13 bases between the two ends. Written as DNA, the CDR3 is TGTGCCAGCAGCTTAGAAACGGGGCGGGGTCAGCCCCAGCATTTT. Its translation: CASSLETGRGQPQHF.

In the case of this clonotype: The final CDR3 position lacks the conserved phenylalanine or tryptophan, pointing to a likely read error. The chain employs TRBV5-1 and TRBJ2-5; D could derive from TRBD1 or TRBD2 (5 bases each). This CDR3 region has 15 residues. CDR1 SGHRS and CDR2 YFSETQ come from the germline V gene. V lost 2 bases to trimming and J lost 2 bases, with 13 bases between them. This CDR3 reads CASSLRVGEQETQYL. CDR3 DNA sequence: TGCGCCAGCAGCTTAAGAGTGGGGGAGCAAGAGACCCAGTACCTC.

The CDR3 is CSAPKWGNEQFF. CDR3 nucleotide sequence: TGCAGTGCTCCCAAGTGGGGAAATGAGCAGTTCTTC. This chain links TRBV20-1 with TRBJ2-1; no clear D. This CDR3 is 12 amino acids long. The V gene lost 5 bases and the J gene lost 7 bases, with 12 bases spanning the gap. Germline V gene sequence: CDR1 DFQATT, CDR2 SNEGSKA (reference sequence).

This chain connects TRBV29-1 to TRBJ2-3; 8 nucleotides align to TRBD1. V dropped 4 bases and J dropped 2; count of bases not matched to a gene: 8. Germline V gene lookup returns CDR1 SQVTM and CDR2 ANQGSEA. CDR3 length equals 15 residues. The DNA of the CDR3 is TGCAGCGTTGCCAACGGACAGGGAATCACAGATACGCAGTATTTT. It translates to CSVANGQGITDTQYF.

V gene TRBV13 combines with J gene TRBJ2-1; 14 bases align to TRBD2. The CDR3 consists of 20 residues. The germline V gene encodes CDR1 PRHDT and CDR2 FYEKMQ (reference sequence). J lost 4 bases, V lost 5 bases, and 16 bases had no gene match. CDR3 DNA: TGTGCCAGCAGCAAGTACACCCGGACTAGCGGGGGGTCGATGTACAATGAGCAGTTCTTC. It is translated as CASSKYTRTSGGSMYNEQFF.

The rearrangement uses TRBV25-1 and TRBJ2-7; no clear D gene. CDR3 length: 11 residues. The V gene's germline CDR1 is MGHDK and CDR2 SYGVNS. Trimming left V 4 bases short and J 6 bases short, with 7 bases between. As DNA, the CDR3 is TGTGCCAGCAGTGGCCAAGGCGAGCAGTACTTC. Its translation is CASSGQGEQYF.

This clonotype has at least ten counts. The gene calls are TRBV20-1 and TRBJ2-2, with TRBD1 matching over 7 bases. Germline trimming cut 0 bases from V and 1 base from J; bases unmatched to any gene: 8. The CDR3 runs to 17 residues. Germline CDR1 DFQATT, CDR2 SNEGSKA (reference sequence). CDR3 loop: CSARDLWTGLNTGELFF. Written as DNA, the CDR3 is TGCAGTGCTAGAGATTTATGGACAGGACTGAACACCGGGGAGCTGTTTTTT.

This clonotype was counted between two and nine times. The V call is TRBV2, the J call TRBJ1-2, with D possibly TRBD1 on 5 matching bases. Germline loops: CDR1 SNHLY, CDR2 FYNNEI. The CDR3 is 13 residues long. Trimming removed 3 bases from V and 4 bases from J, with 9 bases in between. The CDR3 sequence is CASSEATVYGYTF. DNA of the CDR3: TGTGCCAGCAGTGAGGCGACAGTCTATGGCTACACCTTC.

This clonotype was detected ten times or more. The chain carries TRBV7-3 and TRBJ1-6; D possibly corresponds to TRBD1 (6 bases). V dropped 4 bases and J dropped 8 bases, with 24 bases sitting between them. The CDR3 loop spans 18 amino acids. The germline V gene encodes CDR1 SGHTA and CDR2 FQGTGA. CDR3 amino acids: CASSSTPQGPGAHSPLHF. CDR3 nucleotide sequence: TGTGCCAGCAGCTCGACCCCCCAGGGCCCGGGGGCCCATTCACCCCTCCACTTT.